Given below is one TCR beta chain in context. Its matching antigen is unknown. The sample is drawn from a study of post-analysis software for immune sequencing data. Study-wide results and caveats: Patients used about 5 TRBV segments, including TRBV5-6, TRBV5-1 and TRBV20-1, more often than controls. Under F measure analysis, samples from one preparation batch co-clustered strongly. The normalized Chao1 diversity of multiple sclerosis patients was significantly lower than that of controls.

V lost 8 bases, J lost 1 base, and 12 bases lay in between. The germline V gene encodes CDR1 MNHEY and CDR2 SVGAGI. This CDR3 contains 13 residues. TCR beta cDNA libraries included unique molecular identifiers. TCRdb processed the PCR reads anew with MiXCR; each CDR3 protein has one entry. Seen here are about 820,000 distinct CDR3 sequences, about 50% observed once, and the top ten hold approximately 4.3%. The clonotype was recovered from a girl aged 5 to 17 with multiple sclerosis. This rearrangement joins TRBV6-5 to TRBJ2-7; no firm D call. The sample taken for sequencing was blood. The CDR3 region has the DNA TGTGCCAGCTCGCCCAAGCCTTCCTACGAGCAGTACTTC. As protein: CASSPKPSYEQYF.